A selection of T cell receptor beta chains follows, all from one sample in a study of blood T cell repertoires in COVID-19. The table came from immunoSEQ multiplex PCR; TCRdb's copy has only in-frame clones and leaves some out. The sample lists around 300,000 clones, around 88% occurring once. Sequenced sample: peripheral blood. These receptors came from a woman aged 25 to 39 with COVID-19, enrolled during active disease. The CDR3 runs from the conserved cysteine through the conserved F or W. A D gene is named only where the DNA matches it firmly. For some rows the clone size is stated as once, few or many, or as a class when expanded; others skip it.

cdr3_nt	cdr3_aa	v_call	j_call	d_call	clone_size
TGTGCCAGCAGCCCTGGACAACCTGATGAAGCTTTCTTT	CASSPGQPDEAFF	TRBV5-6	TRBJ1-1	NA	NA
TGTGCCAGCAGCTTCACAGGGGGCCAAGAGACCCAGTACTTC	CASSFTGGQETQYF	TRBV5-4	TRBJ2-5	TRBD1	NA
TGTGCCACCACAGGGGAATACACCGGGGAGCTGTTTTTT	CATTGEYTGELFF	TRBV24-1	TRBJ2-2	NA	NA
TGCAGTGCTAGTTTAATCAATCGCAGGCGGGGAGAGACCCAGTACTTC	CSASLINRRRGETQYF	TRBV20-1	TRBJ2-5	NA	NA
TGTGCCTCGGGGGATAATTCACCCCTCCACTTT	CASGDNSPLHF	TRBV14	TRBJ1-6	NA	NA
TGTGCCAGTAGTTGGGGACAGGGGTCTTTAGAGGTTGGCTACACCTTC	CASSWGQGSLEVGYTF	TRBV19	TRBJ1-2	TRBD1	NA
TGTGCCAGTAGTGTTGGGACAGGGGGCGCGGGTGGCTACACCTTC	CASSVGTGGAGGYTF	TRBV19	TRBJ1-2	TRBD1	NA
TGTGCCAGCCGCGACCGGGGGTCGGAGACCCAGTACTTC	CASRDRGSETQYF	TRBV5-4	TRBJ2-5	NA	NA
TGTGCCAGCAGTTTACGAGGGACAGGATATCATGGCTACACCTTC	CASSLRGTGYHGYTF	TRBV28	TRBJ1-2	TRBD1	NA
TGTGCCAGCAGCTTGGAGGAGGGCAACCTCCACTTT	CASSLEEGNLHF	TRBV5-5	TRBJ1-6	NA	NA
TGTGCCAGCAGTCAAAGGGGGCTGAACACCGGGGAGCTGTTTTTT	CASSQRGLNTGELFF	TRBV27	TRBJ2-2	TRBD1	once
TGTGCCAGCAGTAGTTCAACAGCTGGCTACACCTTC	CASSSSTAGYTF	TRBV13	TRBJ1-2	NA	NA
TGTGCCAGCTCCGAGGCCGGGCGGGGGTACGACGAGCAGTACTTC	CASSEAGRGYDEQYF	TRBV9	TRBJ2-7	TRBD2	NA
TGTGCCAGCACTGGGACAGGTGGGCGGAGGACCCAGTACTTC	CASTGTGGRRTQYF	TRBV28	TRBJ2-5	TRBD1	NA
TGCGCCAGCAGCCAATACCCTTTGGGGGGGGCCAACTATGGCTACACCTTC	CASSQYPLGGANYGYTF	TRBV4-1	TRBJ1-2	NA	NA
TGTGCCAGCAGCCCGACAGGGGCCTATAATTCACCCCTCCACTTT	CASSPTGAYNSPLHF	TRBV5-5	TRBJ1-6	TRBD1	NA
TGTGCCAGTAGTATACCAGGGGGGACCTATGGCTACACCTTC	CASSIPGGTYGYTF	TRBV19	TRBJ1-2	TRBD1	NA
TGTGCCATCAGAGGGGACAGCTCAATTGAAGCTTTCTTT	CAIRGDSSIEAFF	TRBV10-3	TRBJ1-1	TRBD1	NA
TGTGCCAGCAGCTCCCCCCTTGTCAGGGACACTGAAGCTTTCTTT	CASSSPLVRDTEAFF	TRBV7-9	TRBJ1-1	NA	NA
TGTGCCAGCAAAGGACTTAATTCACCCCTCCACTTT	CASKGLNSPLHF	TRBV2	TRBJ1-6	NA	NA